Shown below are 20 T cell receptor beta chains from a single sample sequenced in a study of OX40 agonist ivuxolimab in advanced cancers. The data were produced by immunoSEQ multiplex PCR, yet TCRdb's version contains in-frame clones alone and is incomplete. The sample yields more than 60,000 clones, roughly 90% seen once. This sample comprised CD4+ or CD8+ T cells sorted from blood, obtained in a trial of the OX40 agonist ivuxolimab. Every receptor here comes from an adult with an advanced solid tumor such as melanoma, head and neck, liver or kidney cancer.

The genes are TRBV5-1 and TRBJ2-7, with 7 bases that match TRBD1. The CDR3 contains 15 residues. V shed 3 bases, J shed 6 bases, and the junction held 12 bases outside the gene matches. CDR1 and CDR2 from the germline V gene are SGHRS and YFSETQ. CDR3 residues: CASSSRQGGDSEQYF. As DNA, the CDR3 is TGCGCCAGCAGCTCTAGACAGGGTGGAGATTCCGAGCAGTACTTC.

The DNA for the CDR3 is TGTGCCAGCAGTTCCAACCACGATATGTCTGGGGCCAACGTCCTGACTTTC. Protein sequence: CASSSNHDMSGANVLTF. The chain carries TRBV27 and TRBJ2-6, with D unresolved. This CDR3 is built from 17 residues. V shed 4 bases and J shed 1 base, with 14 bases lying between them. Germline-derived CDR1 and CDR2 are MNHEY and SMNVEV (reference sequence). The full variable domain, completed using reference TRBV27 and TRBJ2-6, is EAQVTQNPRYLITVTGKKLTVTCSQNMNHEYMSWYRQDPGLGLRQIYYSMNVEVTDKGDVPEGYKVSRKEKRNFPLILESPSPNQTSLYFCASSSNHDMSGANVLTFGAGSRLTVL.

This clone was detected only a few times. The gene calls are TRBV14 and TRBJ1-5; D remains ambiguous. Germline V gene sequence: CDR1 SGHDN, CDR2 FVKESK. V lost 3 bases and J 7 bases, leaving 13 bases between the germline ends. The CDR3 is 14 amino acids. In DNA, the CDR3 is TGTGCCAGCAGCCACGGGGAGTTACGCCAGCCCCAGCATTTT. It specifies CASSHGELRQPQHF.

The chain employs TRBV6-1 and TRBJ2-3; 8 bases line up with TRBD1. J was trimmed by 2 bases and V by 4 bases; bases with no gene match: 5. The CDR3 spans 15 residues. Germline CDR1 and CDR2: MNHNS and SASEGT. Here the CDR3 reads CASSVGTGYTDTQYF. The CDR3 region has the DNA TGTGCCAGCAGTGTCGGGACAGGATACACAGATACGCAGTATTTT.

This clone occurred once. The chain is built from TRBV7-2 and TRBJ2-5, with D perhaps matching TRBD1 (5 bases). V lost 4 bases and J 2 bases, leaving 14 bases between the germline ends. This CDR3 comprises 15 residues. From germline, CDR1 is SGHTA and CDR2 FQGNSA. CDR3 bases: TGTGCCAGCAGCTACGCAGGGTTGCCGCAAGAGACCCAGTACTTC. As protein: CASSYAGLPQETQYF.

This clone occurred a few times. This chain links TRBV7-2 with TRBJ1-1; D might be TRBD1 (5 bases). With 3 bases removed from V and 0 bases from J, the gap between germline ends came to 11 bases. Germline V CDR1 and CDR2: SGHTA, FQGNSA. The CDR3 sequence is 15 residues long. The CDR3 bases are TGTGCCAGCAGCTTTGGGGGAATCATGAACACTGAAGCTTTCTTT. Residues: CASSFGGIMNTEAFF. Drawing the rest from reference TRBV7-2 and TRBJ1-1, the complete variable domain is GAGVSQSPSNKVTEKGKDVELRCDPISGHTALYWYRQSLGQGLEFLIYFQGNSAPDKSGLPSDRFSAERTGGSVSTLTIQRTQQEDSAVYLCASSFGGIMNTEAFFGQGTRLTVV.

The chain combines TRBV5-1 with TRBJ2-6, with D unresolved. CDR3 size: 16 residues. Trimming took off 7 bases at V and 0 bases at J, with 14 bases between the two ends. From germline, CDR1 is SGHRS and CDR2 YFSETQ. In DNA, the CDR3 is TGCGCCAGCGGGAAAGGCACCGTCTCTGGGGCCAACGTCCTGACTTTC. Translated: CASGKGTVSGANVLTF.

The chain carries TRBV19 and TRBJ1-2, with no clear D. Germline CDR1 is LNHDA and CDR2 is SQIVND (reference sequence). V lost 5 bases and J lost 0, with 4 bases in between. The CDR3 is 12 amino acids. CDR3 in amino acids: CASSPANYGYTF. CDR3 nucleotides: TGTGCCAGTAGTCCAGCTAACTATGGCTACACCTTC. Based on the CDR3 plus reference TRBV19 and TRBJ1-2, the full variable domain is DGGITQSPKYLFRKEGQNVTLSCEQNLNHDAMYWYRQDPGQGLRLIYYSQIVNDFQKGDIAEGYSVSREKKESFPLTVTSAQKNPTAFYLCASSPANYGYTFGSGTRLTVV.

CDR3 protein: CASGLATGTANTGELFF. CDR3 nucleotide sequence: TGTGCTAGTGGTTTGGCAACCGGGACAGCGAACACCGGGGAGCTGTTTTTT. The rearrangement joins TRBV12-5 to TRBJ2-2, with 7 bases matching TRBD1. The CDR3 extends over 17 amino acids. Trimming cost V 1 base and J 0 bases; bases outside gene matches: 5. CDR1 and CDR2 (germline): LGHNT, FRNRAP.

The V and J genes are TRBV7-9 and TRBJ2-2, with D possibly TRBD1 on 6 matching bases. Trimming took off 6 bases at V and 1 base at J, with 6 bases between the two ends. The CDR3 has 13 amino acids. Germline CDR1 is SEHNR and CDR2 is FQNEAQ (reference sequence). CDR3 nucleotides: TGTGCCAGCAGGACAGGGAACACCGGGGAGCTGTTTTTT. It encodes CASRTGNTGELFF.

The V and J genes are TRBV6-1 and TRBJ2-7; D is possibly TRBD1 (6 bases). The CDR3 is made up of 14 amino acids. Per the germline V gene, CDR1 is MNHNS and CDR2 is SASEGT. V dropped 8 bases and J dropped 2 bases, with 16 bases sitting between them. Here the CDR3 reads CASGVSRGTYEQYF. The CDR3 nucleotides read TGTGCCAGCGGCGTGTCTAGGGGGACCTACGAGCAGTACTTC.

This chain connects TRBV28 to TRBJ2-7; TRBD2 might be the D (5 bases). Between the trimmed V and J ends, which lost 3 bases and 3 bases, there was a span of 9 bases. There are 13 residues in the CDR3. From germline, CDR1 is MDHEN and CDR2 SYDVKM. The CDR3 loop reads CASSLPTSYEQYF. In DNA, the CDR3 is TGTGCCAGCAGTTTGCCTACTAGCTACGAGCAGTACTTC.

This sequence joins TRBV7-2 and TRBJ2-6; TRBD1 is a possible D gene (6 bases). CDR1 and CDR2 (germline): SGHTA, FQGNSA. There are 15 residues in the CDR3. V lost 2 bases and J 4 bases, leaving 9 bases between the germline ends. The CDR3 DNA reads TGTGCCAGCAGCTTACAGGGGTTAGGGGCCAACGTCCTGACTTTC. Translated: CASSLQGLGANVLTF.

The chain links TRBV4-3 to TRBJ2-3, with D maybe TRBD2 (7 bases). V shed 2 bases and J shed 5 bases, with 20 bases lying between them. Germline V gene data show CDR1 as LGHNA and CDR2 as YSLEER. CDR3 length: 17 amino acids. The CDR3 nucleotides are TGCGCCAGCAGCCAACCACCTAGTGGGGGGGCCGGAGATACGCAGTATTTT. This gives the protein CASSQPPSGGAGDTQYF.

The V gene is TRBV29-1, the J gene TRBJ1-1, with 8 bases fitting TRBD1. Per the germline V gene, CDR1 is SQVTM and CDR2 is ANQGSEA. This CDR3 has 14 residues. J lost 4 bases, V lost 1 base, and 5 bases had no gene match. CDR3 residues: CSVEGAGGRTEAFF. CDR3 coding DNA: TGCAGCGTTGAAGGGGCAGGGGGCCGCACTGAAGCTTTCTTT.

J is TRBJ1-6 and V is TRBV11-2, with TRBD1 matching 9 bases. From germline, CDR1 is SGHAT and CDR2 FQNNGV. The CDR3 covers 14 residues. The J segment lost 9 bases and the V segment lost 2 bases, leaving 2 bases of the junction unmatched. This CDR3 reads CASSLTGGGSPLHF. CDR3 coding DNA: TGTGCCAGCAGCTTAACAGGGGGCGGTTCACCCCTCCACTTT.

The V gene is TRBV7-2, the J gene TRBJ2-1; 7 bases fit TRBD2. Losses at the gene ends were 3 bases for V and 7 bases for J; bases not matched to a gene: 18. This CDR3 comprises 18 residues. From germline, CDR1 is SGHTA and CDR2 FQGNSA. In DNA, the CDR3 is TGTGCCAGCAGCTTTTTTCCCGTTAGCTCGGGAGGTCCTAATGAGCAGTTCTTC. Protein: CASSFFPVSSGGPNEQFF. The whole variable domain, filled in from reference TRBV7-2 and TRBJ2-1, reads GAGVSQSPSNKVTEKGKDVELRCDPISGHTALYWYRQSLGQGLEFLIYFQGNSAPDKSGLPSDRFSAERTGGSVSTLTIQRTQQEDSAVYLCASSFFPVSSGGPNEQFFGPGTRLTVL.

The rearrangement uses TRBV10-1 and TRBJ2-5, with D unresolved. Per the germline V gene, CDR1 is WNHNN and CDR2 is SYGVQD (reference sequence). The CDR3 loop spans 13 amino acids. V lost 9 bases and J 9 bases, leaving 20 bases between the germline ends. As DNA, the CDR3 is TGCGCCAGTTCTCTTTTAAGATCGGGCCCCCAGTACTTC. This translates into CASSLLRSGPQYF.

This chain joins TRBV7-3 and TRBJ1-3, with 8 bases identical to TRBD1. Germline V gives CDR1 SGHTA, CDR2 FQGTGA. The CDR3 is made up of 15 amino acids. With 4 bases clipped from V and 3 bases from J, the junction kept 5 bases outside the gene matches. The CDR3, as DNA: TGTGCCAGCAGCTCTTCCGGGACAGGTGGAAACACCATATATTTT. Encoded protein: CASSSSGTGGNTIYF. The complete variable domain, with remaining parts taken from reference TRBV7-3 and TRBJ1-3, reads GAGVSQTPSNKVTEKGKYVELRCDPISGHTALYWYRQSLGQGPEFLIYFQGTGAADDSGLPNDRFFAVRPEGSVSTLKIQRTERGDSAVYLCASSSSGTGGNTIYFGEGSWLTVV.

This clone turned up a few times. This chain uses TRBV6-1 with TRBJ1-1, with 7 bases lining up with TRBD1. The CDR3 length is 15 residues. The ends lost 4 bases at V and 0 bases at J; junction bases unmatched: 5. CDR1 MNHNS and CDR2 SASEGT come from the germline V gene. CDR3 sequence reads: CASSAVTGMNTEAFF. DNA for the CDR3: TGTGCCAGCAGTGCCGTGACAGGGATGAACACTGAAGCTTTCTTT.